This is a list of T cell receptor beta chains from one sample in a study of molecular identifiers for immune sequencing clone quantification. One entry per CDR3 protein, called by TCRdb with MiXCR from the PCR reads. The sample lists over 600,000 distinct CDR3 sequences, 15% to 20% occurring once. The sequenced sample consisted of naive CD8+ T cells from blood, with Jurkat cell RNA spiked in. These receptors all stem from a human donor in good health. Some libraries in this study had Jurkat cell RNA spiked in. Each CDR3 is given with its conserved first and last residue. D genes are given only for firm matches. Not all rows give a size; the values are once, few, many and, for expanded clones, a class.

clone size: many
D gene: TRBD2
J gene: TRBJ2-3
V gene: TRBV5-1
CDR3 protein: CASTGLDSTDTQYF
CDR3 DNA: TGCGCCAGCACAGGACTAGATAGCACAGATACGCAGTATTTT

clone size: many
D gene: TRBD2
J gene: TRBJ2-3
V gene: TRBV7-6
CDR3 protein: CASSVGLASSTDTQYF
CDR3 DNA: TGTGCCAGCAGCGTGGGACTAGCGAGTAGCACAGATACGCAGTATTTT

clone size: many
D gene: .
J gene: TRBJ1-4
V gene: TRBV2
CDR3 protein: CASGHEDNGVNEKLFF
CDR3 DNA: TGTGCCAGCGGTCACGAGGATAATGGGGTTAATGAAAAACTGTTTTTT

clone size: few
D gene: .
J gene: TRBJ2-7
V gene: TRBV30
CDR3 protein: CAWSVAGGEQYF
CDR3 DNA: TGTGCCTGGAGTGTAGCCGGCGGGGAGCAGTACTTC

clone size: .
D gene: TRBD2
J gene: TRBJ2-7
V gene: TRBV27
CDR3 protein: CASSYRTSGYEQYF
CDR3 DNA: TGTGCCAGCAGTTATCGGACTAGCGGTTACGAGCAGTACTTC

clone size: .
D gene: .
J gene: TRBJ1-6
V gene: TRBV12-3/TRBV12-4
CDR3 protein: CASSRGSPLHF
CDR3 DNA: TGTGCCAGCAGCAGGGGCTCACCCCTCCACTTT

clone size: many
D gene: .
J gene: TRBJ1-1
V gene: TRBV5-1
CDR3 protein: CASSGAPDTEAFF
CDR3 DNA: TGCGCCAGCAGCGGAGCCCCTGACACTGAAGCTTTCTTT

clone size: .
D gene: .
J gene: TRBJ1-2
V gene: TRBV19
CDR3 protein: CASSIAWTDYGYTF
CDR3 DNA: TGTGCCAGTAGTATAGCGTGGACAGACTATGGCTACACCTTC

clone size: many
D gene: TRBD1
J gene: TRBJ1-1
V gene: TRBV18
CDR3 protein: CASSPTRQGANTEAFF
CDR3 DNA: TGTGCCAGCTCACCAACAAGACAGGGCGCGAACACTGAAGCTTTCTTT

clone size: .
D gene: TRBD2
J gene: TRBJ2-3
V gene: TRBV4-3
CDR3 protein: CASSLDRGGEGDTQYF
CDR3 DNA: TGCGCCAGCAGCCTGGACCGGGGGGGTGAGGGGGATACGCAGTATTTT

clone size: many
D gene: .
J gene: TRBJ2-7
V gene: TRBV5-5
CDR3 protein: CASSFGRGQDEQYF
CDR3 DNA: TGTGCCAGCAGCTTTGGGAGGGGGCAAGACGAGCAGTACTTC

clone size: many
D gene: .
J gene: TRBJ2-2
V gene: TRBV4-1
CDR3 protein: CASSQGVPLNTGELFF
CDR3 DNA: TGCGCCAGCAGCCAAGGGGTCCCTTTGAACACCGGGGAGCTGTTTTTT

clone size: many
D gene: .
J gene: TRBJ1-1
V gene: TRBV24-1
CDR3 protein: CATSDDGTEAFF
CDR3 DNA: TGTGCCACCAGTGATGACGGGACTGAAGCTTTCTTT

clone size: .
D gene: .
J gene: TRBJ2-2
V gene: TRBV11-2
CDR3 protein: CASSLEGAITGELFF
CDR3 DNA: TGTGCCAGCAGCTTAGAGGGGGCGATCACCGGGGAGCTGTTTTTT

clone size: few
D gene: TRBD2
J gene: TRBJ2-7
V gene: TRBV28
CDR3 protein: CASSLRGLAVGEQYF
CDR3 DNA: TGTGCCAGCTCGTTAAGGGGACTAGCGGTCGGCGAGCAGTACTTC

clone size: few
D gene: .
J gene: TRBJ2-7
V gene: TRBV27
CDR3 protein: CASGLGREQYF
CDR3 DNA: TGTGCCAGCGGTTTAGGGCGCGAGCAGTACTTC

clone size: .
D gene: .
J gene: TRBJ2-7
V gene: TRBV24-1
CDR3 protein: CATRQARWTKTAEQYF
CDR3 DNA: TGTGCCACCCGACAGGCTCGATGGACAAAGACGGCCGAGCAGTACTTC

clone size: many
D gene: .
J gene: TRBJ1-5
V gene: TRBV29-1
CDR3 protein: CSVEGGSNQPQHF
CDR3 DNA: TGCAGCGTCGAAGGGGGTAGCAATCAGCCCCAGCATTTT

clone size: .
D gene: .
J gene: TRBJ2-2
V gene: TRBV27
CDR3 protein: CASSFRNGELFF
CDR3 DNA: TGTGCCAGCAGTTTTCGGAACGGGGAGCTGTTTTTT

clone size: many
D gene: .
J gene: TRBJ2-3
V gene: TRBV10-3
CDR3 protein: CAISRDSNTDTQYF
CDR3 DNA: TGTGCCATCAGCCGGGACTCGAACACAGATACGCAGTATTTT

clone size: many
D gene: .
J gene: TRBJ1-5
V gene: TRBV19
CDR3 protein: CATGAGPQHF
CDR3 DNA: TGTGCCACGGGAGCCGGGCCCCAGCATTTT

clone size: .
D gene: .
J gene: TRBJ2-7
V gene: TRBV5-8
CDR3 protein: CASRVLRGYHEQYF
CDR3 DNA: TGTGCCAGCAGGGTCCTTCGGGGGTACCACGAGCAGTACTTC

clone size: many
D gene: .
J gene: TRBJ2-7
V gene: TRBV6-5
CDR3 protein: CASSYSTGGGLEQYF
CDR3 DNA: TGTGCCAGCAGTTACTCGACTGGTGGGGGCCTCGAGCAGTACTTC

clone size: many
D gene: TRBD1
J gene: TRBJ2-7
V gene: TRBV6-5
CDR3 protein: CASSPKTGTGPIEQYF
CDR3 DNA: TGTGCCAGCAGCCCCAAAACCGGGACAGGGCCGATCGAGCAGTACTTC

clone size: many
D gene: TRBD2
J gene: TRBJ2-7
V gene: TRBV4-2
CDR3 protein: CASSPQFGTSGRYEQYF
CDR3 DNA: TGTGCCAGCAGCCCACAGTTCGGGACTAGCGGGAGGTACGAGCAGTACTTC

clone size: many
D gene: .
J gene: TRBJ1-1
V gene: TRBV6-2/TRBV6-3
CDR3 protein: CASSYVLNTEAFF
CDR3 DNA: TGTGCCAGCAGTTACGTGTTGAACACTGAAGCTTTCTTT

clone size: .
D gene: .
J gene: TRBJ1-2
V gene: TRBV13
CDR3 protein: CASSLERVYGYTF
CDR3 DNA: TGTGCCAGCAGCTTAGAAAGGGTTTATGGCTACACCTTC

clone size: .
D gene: .
J gene: TRBJ2-1
V gene: TRBV5-6
CDR3 protein: CASSLERARRESANYNEQFF
CDR3 DNA: TGTGCCAGCAGCTTGGAACGTGCTCGACGGGAGAGTGCCAACTACAATGAGCAGTTCTTC

clone size: few
D gene: .
J gene: TRBJ2-4
V gene: TRBV11-3
CDR3 protein: CASSLYYPGIRFIQYF
CDR3 DNA: TGTGCCAGCAGCTTATATTATCCCGGGATCAGATTCATTCAGTACTTC

clone size: few
D gene: TRBD1
J gene: TRBJ2-7
V gene: TRBV4-3
CDR3 protein: CASSQNAGQGGYEQYF
CDR3 DNA: TGCGCCAGCAGCCAAAACGCGGGACAGGGAGGGTACGAGCAGTACTTC

clone size: many
D gene: .
J gene: TRBJ2-3
V gene: TRBV9
CDR3 protein: CASSARLVQPADTQYF
CDR3 DNA: TGTGCCAGCAGCGCCAGACTAGTTCAACCCGCGGATACGCAGTATTTT

clone size: many
D gene: .
J gene: TRBJ1-1
V gene: TRBV6-2/TRBV6-3
CDR3 protein: CASSSLYRAVGAFF
CDR3 DNA: TGTGCCAGCAGCTCTCTCTACAGGGCGGTGGGAGCTTTCTTT

clone size: many
D gene: .
J gene: TRBJ1-1
V gene: TRBV4-1
CDR3 protein: CASSQPGTEAFF
CDR3 DNA: TGCGCCAGCAGCCAGCCGGGCACTGAAGCTTTCTTT

clone size: many
D gene: TRBD1
J gene: TRBJ2-5
V gene: TRBV28
CDR3 protein: CASSPSRDRVETQYF
CDR3 DNA: TGTGCCAGCAGCCCCTCTCGGGACAGGGTTGAGACCCAGTACTTC

clone size: many
D gene: TRBD1
J gene: TRBJ1-2
V gene: TRBV27
CDR3 protein: CASSLGGGAYGYTF
CDR3 DNA: TGTGCCAGCAGTTTAGGAGGGGGCGCCTATGGCTACACCTTC

clone size: many
D gene: .
J gene: TRBJ2-1
V gene: TRBV5-6
CDR3 protein: CASSLGFIEQFF
CDR3 DNA: TGTGCCAGCAGCTTGGGATTTATTGAGCAGTTCTTC

clone size: .
D gene: TRBD1
J gene: TRBJ2-7
V gene: TRBV2
CDR3 protein: CASSEVDRVSSYEQYF
CDR3 DNA: TGTGCCAGCAGTGAAGTCGACAGGGTAAGCTCCTACGAGCAGTACTTC

clone size: many
D gene: .
J gene: TRBJ2-3
V gene: TRBV19
CDR3 protein: CASNPRERDTQYF
CDR3 DNA: TGTGCCAGTAATCCCAGAGAGCGGGATACGCAGTATTTT

clone size: many
D gene: .
J gene: TRBJ2-7
V gene: TRBV19
CDR3 protein: CASSSRRGAHYEQYF
CDR3 DNA: TGTGCCAGTAGTTCACGCCGGGGAGCCCACTACGAGCAGTACTTC

clone size: .
D gene: TRBD1
J gene: TRBJ1-2
V gene: TRBV27
CDR3 protein: CASSFTGTGNYGYTF
CDR3 DNA: TGTGCCAGCAGTTTTACCGGGACAGGGAACTATGGCTACACCTTC

clone size: many
D gene: .
J gene: TRBJ1-1
V gene: TRBV7-9
CDR3 protein: CASSQLGGVAEAFF
CDR3 DNA: TGTGCCAGCAGCCAGCTGGGGGGAGTGGCTGAAGCTTTCTTT

clone size: many
D gene: TRBD1
J gene: TRBJ1-5
V gene: TRBV4-3
CDR3 protein: CASSQYRGGNQPQHF
CDR3 DNA: TGCGCCAGCAGCCAATACAGGGGTGGCAATCAGCCCCAGCATTTT

clone size: many
D gene: .
J gene: TRBJ2-2
V gene: TRBV6-2/TRBV6-3
CDR3 protein: CASSYSSYGSQGTGELFF
CDR3 DNA: TGTGCCAGCAGTTACTCCTCGTACGGCAGCCAGGGGACCGGGGAGCTGTTTTTT

clone size: many
D gene: .
J gene: TRBJ2-3
V gene: TRBV29-1
CDR3 protein: CSVDTTRSTDTQYF
CDR3 DNA: TGCAGCGTTGATACAACACGATCCACAGATACGCAGTATTTT

clone size: many
D gene: TRBD2
J gene: TRBJ2-7
V gene: TRBV19
CDR3 protein: CASSMASGGESSYEQYF
CDR3 DNA: TGTGCCAGTAGTATGGCTAGCGGGGGTGAAAGCTCCTACGAGCAGTACTTC

clone size: few
D gene: .
J gene: TRBJ2-7
V gene: TRBV10-3
CDR3 protein: CAISEPRLGSEQYF
CDR3 DNA: TGTGCCATCAGTGAGCCCCGACTAGGGAGCGAGCAGTACTTC

clone size: few
D gene: TRBD2
J gene: TRBJ2-2
V gene: TRBV7-6
CDR3 protein: CASSSGGGTGELFF
CDR3 DNA: TGTGCCAGCTCCTCGGGGGGGGGAACCGGGGAGCTGTTTTTT

clone size: many
D gene: .
J gene: TRBJ1-4
V gene: TRBV7-9
CDR3 protein: CASSHNEKLFF
CDR3 DNA: TGTGCCAGCAGCCATAATGAAAAACTGTTTTTT

clone size: .
D gene: .
J gene: TRBJ1-1
V gene: TRBV30
CDR3 protein: CAWRDEGIPMNTEAFF
CDR3 DNA: TGTGCTTGGAGAGATGAGGGAATTCCGATGAACACTGAAGCTTTCTTT